This TCR beta chain comes out of a study of human T cells and chemical hapten exposure. This clonotype has only a few counts. Its antigen is as yet unknown. Time point specified: patch test 1, 2 weeks after DPC sensitization. Sample treatment: therapeutic diphenylcyclopropenone sensitization with weekly scalp DPC. TCRdb processed the RACE reads anew with MiXCR; each CDR3 protein has one entry. The table shows roughly 70,000 distinct CDR3 sequences, with more than 30% occurring only once. General study points: Significantly more large CDR3 similarity clusters arose among expanded TCRs than among controls. Alopecia affected the donors, so their immune response may differ from healthy people's. Sensitization with DPC brought no change to TCRs above 1 in 1000 in frequency.

From germline, CDR1 is WNHNN and CDR2 SYGVQD (reference sequence). The CDR3 is 13 residues long. Trimming took 4 bases from V and 5 from J, leaving 12 bases between them. The chain recombines TRBV10-1 with TRBJ2-7; D is possibly TRBD1 or TRBD2 (5 bases each). Sequencing was performed on whole blood, taken in connection with sensitization to the hapten diphenylcyclopropenone (DPC). The TCR originated in a man aged 40-49 years with alopecia areata. Some clones in this sample may be carry-over from other donors' samples. Here the CDR3 reads CASSASGTHEQYF. Here the CDR3 DNA reads TGCGCCAGCAGTGCCTCAGGGACCCACGAGCAGTACTTC.